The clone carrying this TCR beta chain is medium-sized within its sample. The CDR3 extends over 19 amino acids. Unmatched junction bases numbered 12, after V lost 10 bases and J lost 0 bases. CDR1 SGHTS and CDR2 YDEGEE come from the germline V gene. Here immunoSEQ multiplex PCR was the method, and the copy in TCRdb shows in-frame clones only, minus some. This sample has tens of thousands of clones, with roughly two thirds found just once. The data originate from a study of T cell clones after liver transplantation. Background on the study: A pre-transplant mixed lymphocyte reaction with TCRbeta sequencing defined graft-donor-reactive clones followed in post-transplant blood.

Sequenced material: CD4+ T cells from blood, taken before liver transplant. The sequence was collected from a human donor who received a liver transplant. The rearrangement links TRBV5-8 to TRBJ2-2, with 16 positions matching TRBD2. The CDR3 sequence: CAGTRAGLAGGSNTGELFF. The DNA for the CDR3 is TGTGCCGGCACCCGCGCGGGACTAGCGGGGGGGTCGAACACCGGGGAGCTGTTTTTT.